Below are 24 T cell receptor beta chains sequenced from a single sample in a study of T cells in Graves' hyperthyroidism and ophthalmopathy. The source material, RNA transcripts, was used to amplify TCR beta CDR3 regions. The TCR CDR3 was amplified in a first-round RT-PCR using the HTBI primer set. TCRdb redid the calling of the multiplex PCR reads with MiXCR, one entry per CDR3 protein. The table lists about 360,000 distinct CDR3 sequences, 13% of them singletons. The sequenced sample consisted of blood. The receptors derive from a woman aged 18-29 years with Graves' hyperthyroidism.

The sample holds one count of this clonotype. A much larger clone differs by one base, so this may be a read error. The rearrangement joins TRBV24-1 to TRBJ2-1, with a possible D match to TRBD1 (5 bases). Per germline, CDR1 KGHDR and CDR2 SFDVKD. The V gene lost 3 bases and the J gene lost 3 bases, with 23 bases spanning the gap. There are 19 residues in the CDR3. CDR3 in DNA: TGTGCCACCAGTGATCGGACGGGCAGGGTGAGCGAGAACTACAATGAGCAGTTCTTC. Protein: CATSDRTGRVSENYNEQFF.

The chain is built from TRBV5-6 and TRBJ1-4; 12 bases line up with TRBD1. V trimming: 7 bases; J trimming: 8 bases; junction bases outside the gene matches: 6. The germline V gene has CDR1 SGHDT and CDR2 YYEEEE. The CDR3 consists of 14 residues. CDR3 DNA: TGTGCCAGCGGGACAGGGGGCGCGGACGAAAAACTGTTTTTT. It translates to CASGTGGADEKLFF.

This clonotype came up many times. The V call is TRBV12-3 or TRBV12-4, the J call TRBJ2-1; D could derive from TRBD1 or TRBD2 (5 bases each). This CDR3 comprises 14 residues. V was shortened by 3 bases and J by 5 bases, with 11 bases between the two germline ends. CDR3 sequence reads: CASSFLGADNEQFF. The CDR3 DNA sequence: TGTGCCAGCAGTTTCCTCGGGGCAGACAATGAGCAGTTCTTC.

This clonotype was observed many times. In DNA, the CDR3 is TGTGCCAGTAGTATCCTAGACAGTTCCACTGAAGCTTTCTTT. It yields the protein CASSILDSSTEAFF. The chain has TRBV19 and TRBJ1-1; the D gene is possibly TRBD1 (5 bases). Trimming cost V 3 bases and J 4 bases, with 12 bases left between them. Germline CDR1 reads LNHDA; CDR2 reads SQIVND (reference sequence). This CDR3 is 14 amino acids long.

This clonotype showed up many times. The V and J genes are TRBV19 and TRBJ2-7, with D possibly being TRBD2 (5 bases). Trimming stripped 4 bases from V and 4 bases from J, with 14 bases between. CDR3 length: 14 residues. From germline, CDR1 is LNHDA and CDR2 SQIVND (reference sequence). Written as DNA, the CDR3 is TGTGCCAGTAGTAGGGTCGGCGGGCGTTACGAGCAGTACTTC. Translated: CASSRVGGRYEQYF.

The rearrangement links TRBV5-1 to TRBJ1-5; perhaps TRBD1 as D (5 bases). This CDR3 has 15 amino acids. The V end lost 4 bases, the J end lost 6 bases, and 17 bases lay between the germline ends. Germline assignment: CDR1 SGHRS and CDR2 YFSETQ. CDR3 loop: CASSPRGGDGQPQHF. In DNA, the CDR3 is TGCGCCAGCAGCCCGCGGGGGGGAGATGGTCAGCCCCAGCATTTT.

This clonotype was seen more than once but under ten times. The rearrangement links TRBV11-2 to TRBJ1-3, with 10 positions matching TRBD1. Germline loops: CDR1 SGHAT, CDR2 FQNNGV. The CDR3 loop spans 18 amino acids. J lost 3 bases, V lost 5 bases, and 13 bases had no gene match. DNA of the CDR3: TGTGCCAGCAGCCGATCCGGGACAGGGGTGACCTTTGGAAACACCATATATTTT. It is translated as CASSRSGTGVTFGNTIYF.

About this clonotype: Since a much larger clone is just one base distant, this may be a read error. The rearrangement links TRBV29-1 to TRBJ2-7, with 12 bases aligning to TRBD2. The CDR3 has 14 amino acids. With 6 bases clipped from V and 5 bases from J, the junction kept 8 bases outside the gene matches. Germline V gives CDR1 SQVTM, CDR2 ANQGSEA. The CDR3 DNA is TGCAGCGTGGCGACTAGCGGGAGTCTCAACGAGCAGTACTTC. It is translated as CSVATSGSLNEQYF.

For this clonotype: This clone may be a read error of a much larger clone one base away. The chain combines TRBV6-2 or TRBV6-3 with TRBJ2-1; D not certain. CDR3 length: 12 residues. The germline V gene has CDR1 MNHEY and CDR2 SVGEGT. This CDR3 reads CASSYHANGQFF. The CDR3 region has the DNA TGTGCCAGCAGTTACCATGCAAATGGGCAGTTCTTC.

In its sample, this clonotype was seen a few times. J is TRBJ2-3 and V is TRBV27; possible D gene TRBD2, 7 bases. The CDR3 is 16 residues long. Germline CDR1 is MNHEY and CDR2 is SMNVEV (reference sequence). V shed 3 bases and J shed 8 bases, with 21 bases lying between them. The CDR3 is CASSLGGPRVRGTQYF. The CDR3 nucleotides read TGTGCCAGCAGTTTGGGGGGGCCGCGAGTAAGAGGTACGCAGTATTTT.

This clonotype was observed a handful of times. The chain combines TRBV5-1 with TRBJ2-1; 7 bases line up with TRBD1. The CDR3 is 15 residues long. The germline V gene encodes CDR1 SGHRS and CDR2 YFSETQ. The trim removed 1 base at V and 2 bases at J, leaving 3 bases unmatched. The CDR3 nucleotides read TGCGCCAGCAGCTTGACAGGGGTCCCCTACAATGAGCAGTTCTTC. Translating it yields CASSLTGVPYNEQFF. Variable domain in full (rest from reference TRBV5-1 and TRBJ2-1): KAGVTQTPRYLIKTRGQQVTLSCSPISGHRSVSWYQQTPGQGLQFLFEYFSETQRNKGNFPGRFSGRQFSNSRSEMNVSTLELGDSALYLCASSLTGVPYNEQFFGPGTRLTVL.

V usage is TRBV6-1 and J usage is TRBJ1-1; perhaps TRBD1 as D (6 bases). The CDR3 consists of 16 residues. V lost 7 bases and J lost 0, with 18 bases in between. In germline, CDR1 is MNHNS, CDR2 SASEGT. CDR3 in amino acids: CASTLMPGHLNTEAFF. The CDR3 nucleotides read TGTGCCAGCACCCTGATGCCGGGACACCTGAACACTGAAGCTTTCTTT.

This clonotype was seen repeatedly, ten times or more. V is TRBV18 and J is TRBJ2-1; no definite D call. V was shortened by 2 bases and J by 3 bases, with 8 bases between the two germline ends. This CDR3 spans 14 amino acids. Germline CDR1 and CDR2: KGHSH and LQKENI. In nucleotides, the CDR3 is TGTGCCAGCTCACCAGGGAACAGCTACAATGAGCAGTTCTTC. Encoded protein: CASSPGNSYNEQFF.

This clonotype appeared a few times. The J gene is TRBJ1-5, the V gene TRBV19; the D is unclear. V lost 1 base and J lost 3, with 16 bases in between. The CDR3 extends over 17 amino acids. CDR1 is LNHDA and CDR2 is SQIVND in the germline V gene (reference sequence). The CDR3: CASSIGNNGQINQPQHF. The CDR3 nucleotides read TGTGCCAGTAGTATAGGGAATAATGGGCAGATCAATCAGCCCCAGCATTTT.

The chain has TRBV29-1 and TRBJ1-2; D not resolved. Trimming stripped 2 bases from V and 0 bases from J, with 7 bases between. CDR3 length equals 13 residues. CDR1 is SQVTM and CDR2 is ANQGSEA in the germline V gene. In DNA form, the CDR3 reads TGCAGCGTTGAAAAGGCAGCTAACTATGGCTACACCTTC. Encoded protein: CSVEKAANYGYTF.

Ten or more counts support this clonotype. This CDR3 is CASSLQDMETQYF. The CDR3, as DNA: TGTGCCAGCTCACTCCAGGATATGGAGACCCAGTACTTC. The V call is TRBV18, the J call TRBJ2-5; D is ambiguous. Trimming removed 4 bases from V and 5 bases from J, with 11 bases in between. This CDR3 has 13 amino acids. Germline CDR1 reads KGHSH; CDR2 reads LQKENI.

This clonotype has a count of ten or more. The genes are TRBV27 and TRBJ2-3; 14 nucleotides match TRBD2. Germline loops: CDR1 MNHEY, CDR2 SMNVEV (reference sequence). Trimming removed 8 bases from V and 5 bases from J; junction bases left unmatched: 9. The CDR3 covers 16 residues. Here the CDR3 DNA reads TGTGCCAGCTCCTTCGGGACTAGCGGGAGTGGAGATACGCAGTATTTT. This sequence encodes CASSFGTSGSGDTQYF.

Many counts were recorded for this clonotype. The CDR3 sequence is CASSFFRTSGGQETQYF. CDR3 sequence (DNA): TGTGCCAGCAGCTTCTTTAGGACTAGCGGGGGACAAGAGACCCAGTACTTC. The rearrangement links TRBV13 to TRBJ2-5, with 13 nucleotides matching TRBD2. The trim removed 3 bases at V and 2 bases at J, leaving 6 bases unmatched. Germline CDR1 reads PRHDT; CDR2 reads FYEKMQ (reference sequence). This CDR3 region has 17 residues.

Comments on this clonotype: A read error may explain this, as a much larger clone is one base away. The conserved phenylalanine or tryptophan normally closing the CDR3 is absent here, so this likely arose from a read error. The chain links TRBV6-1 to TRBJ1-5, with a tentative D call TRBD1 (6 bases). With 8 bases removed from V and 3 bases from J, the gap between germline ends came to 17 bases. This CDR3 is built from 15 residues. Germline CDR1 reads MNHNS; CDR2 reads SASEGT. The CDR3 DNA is TGTGCCAGCCGGAACGGACAGACCAACAATCAGCCCCAGCATTCT. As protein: CASRNGQTNNQPQHS.

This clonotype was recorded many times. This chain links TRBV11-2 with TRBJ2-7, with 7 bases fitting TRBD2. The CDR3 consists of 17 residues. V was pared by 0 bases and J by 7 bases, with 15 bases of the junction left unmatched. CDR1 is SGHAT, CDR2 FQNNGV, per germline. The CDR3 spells CASSLDPVGGPSDEQYF. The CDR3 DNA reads TGTGCCAGCAGCTTAGATCCCGTGGGAGGGCCGTCCGATGAGCAGTACTTC.

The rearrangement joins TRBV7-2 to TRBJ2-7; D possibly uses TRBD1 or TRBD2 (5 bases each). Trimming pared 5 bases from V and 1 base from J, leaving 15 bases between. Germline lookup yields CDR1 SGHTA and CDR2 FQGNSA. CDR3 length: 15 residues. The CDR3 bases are TGTGCCAGCAGCCCTAAGGGACCAAGGTCCTACGAGCAGTACTTC. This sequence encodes CASSPKGPRSYEQYF.

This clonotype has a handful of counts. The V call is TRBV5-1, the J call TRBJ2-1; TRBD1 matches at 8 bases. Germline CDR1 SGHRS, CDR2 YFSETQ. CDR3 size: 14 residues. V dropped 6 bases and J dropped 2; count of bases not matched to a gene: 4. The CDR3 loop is CASKGTGTYNEQFF. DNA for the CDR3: TGCGCCAGCAAGGGGACAGGTACCTACAATGAGCAGTTCTTC. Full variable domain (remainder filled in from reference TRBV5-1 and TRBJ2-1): KAGVTQTPRYLIKTRGQQVTLSCSPISGHRSVSWYQQTPGQGLQFLFEYFSETQRNKGNFPGRFSGRQFSNSRSEMNVSTLELGDSALYLCASKGTGTYNEQFFGPGTRLTVL.

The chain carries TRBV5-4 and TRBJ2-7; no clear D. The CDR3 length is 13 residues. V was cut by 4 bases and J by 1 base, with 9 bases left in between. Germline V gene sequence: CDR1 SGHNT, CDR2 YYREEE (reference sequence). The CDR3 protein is CASSASHSYEQYF. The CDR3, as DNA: TGTGCCAGCAGCGCAAGTCATTCCTACGAGCAGTACTTC.

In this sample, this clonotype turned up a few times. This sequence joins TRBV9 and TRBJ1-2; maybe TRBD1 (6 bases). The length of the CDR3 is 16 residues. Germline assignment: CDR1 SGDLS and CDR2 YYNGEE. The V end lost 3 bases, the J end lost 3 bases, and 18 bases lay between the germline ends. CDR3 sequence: CASSAFAGGQHYGYTF. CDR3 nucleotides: TGTGCCAGCAGCGCCTTCGCGGGGGGCCAGCACTATGGCTACACCTTC.